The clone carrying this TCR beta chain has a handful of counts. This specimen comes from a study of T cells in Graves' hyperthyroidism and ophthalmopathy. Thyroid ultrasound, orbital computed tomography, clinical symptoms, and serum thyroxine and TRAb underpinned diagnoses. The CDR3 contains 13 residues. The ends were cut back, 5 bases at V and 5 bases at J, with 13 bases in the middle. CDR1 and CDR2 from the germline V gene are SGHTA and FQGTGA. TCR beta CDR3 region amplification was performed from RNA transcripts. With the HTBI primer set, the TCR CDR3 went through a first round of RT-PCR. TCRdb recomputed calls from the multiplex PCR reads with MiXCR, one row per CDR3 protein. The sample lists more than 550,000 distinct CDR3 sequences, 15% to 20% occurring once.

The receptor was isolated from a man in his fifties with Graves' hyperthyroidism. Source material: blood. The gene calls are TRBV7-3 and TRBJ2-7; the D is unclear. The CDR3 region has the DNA TGTGCCAGCAGCCTTAGGTTGAGAGACGAGCAGTACTTC. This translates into CASSLRLRDEQYF.